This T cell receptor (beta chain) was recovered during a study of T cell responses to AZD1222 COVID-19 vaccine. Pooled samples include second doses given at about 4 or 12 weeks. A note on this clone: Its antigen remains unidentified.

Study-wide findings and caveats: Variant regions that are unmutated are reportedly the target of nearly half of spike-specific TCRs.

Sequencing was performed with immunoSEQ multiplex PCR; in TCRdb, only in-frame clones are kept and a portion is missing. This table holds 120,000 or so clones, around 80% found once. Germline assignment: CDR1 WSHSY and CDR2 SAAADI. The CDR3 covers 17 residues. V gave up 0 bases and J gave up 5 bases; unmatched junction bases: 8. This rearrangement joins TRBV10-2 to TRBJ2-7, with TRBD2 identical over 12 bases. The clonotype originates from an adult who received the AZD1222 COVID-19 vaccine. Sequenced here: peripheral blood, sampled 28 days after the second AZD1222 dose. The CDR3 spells CASSESRLAGGIDEQYF. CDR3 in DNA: TGCGCCAGCAGTGAGTCGAGGCTAGCGGGGGGGATCGACGAGCAGTACTTC.